These 29 T cell receptor beta chains were all obtained from the same sample, sequenced in a study of OX40 agonist ivuxolimab in advanced cancers. This table comes from immunoSEQ multiplex PCR, and its TCRdb copy is limited to in-frame clones, with some not included. The table has 70,000 or so clones, 75% to 85% seen once. The starting material was CD4+ or CD8+ T cells sorted from blood, obtained in a trial of the OX40 agonist ivuxolimab. Source of these receptors: an adult with an advanced solid tumor such as melanoma, head and neck, liver or kidney cancer.

V and J are TRBV6-5 and TRBJ2-5; 10 bases map to TRBD2. The V gene end was trimmed by 6 bases and the J gene end by 5 bases; junction bases not matched to a gene: 6. The CDR3 runs to 14 residues. Germline V gene sequence: CDR1 MNHEY, CDR2 SVGAGI. CDR3 region: CASRERGGRETQYF. CDR3 nucleotide sequence: TGTGCCAGCAGGGAGCGGGGGGGCCGGGAGACCCAGTACTTC.

J is TRBJ1-6 and V is TRBV28; TRBD1 might be the D (5 bases). V was shortened by 3 bases and J by 6 bases, with 15 bases between the two germline ends. The CDR3 loop spans 16 amino acids. Germline V lookup: CDR1 MDHEN, CDR2 SYDVKM. CDR3 sequence reads: CASSFVGTVFNSPLHF. The CDR3 nucleotides read TGTGCCAGCAGTTTTGTAGGGACGGTCTTTAATTCACCCCTCCACTTT.

The chain carries TRBV7-2 and TRBJ1-1; D gene unclear. Trimming removed 4 bases from V and 6 bases from J, with 15 bases in between. CDR3 length equals 14 residues. Per germline, CDR1 SGHTA and CDR2 FQGNSA. The CDR3 DNA follows: TGTGCCAGCAGCTCCCAAGGAAACATCGCTGAAGCTTTCTTT. It translates to CASSSQGNIAEAFF.

The chain recombines TRBV11-2 with TRBJ2-7; a possible D gene is TRBD2 (5 bases). The CDR3 spans 15 residues. V lost 1 base, J lost 2 bases, and 12 bases lay in between. Germline CDR1 SGHAT, CDR2 FQNNGV. The CDR3 spells CASSLAAQEAYEQYF. In DNA, the CDR3 is TGTGCCAGCAGCTTAGCCGCCCAGGAGGCCTACGAGCAGTACTTC. The whole variable domain, remainder taken from reference TRBV11-2 and TRBJ2-7, is EAGVAQSPRYKIIEKRQSVAFWCNPISGHATLYWYQQILGQGPKLLIQFQNNGVVDDSQLPKDRFSAERLKGVDSTLKIQPAKLEDSAVYLCASSLAAQEAYEQYFGPGTRLTVT.

In nucleotides, the CDR3 is TGTGCCAGCAGTTATTTGGCCTACGAGCAGTACTTC. Translation gives CASSYLAYEQYF. V and J are TRBV6-5 and TRBJ2-7; D not certain. The V gene lost 3 bases and the J gene lost 2 bases, with 5 bases spanning the gap. CDR3 size: 12 residues. From germline, CDR1 is MNHEY and CDR2 SVGAGI.

This chain connects TRBV14 to TRBJ1-4; D gene ambiguous. Trimming stripped 5 bases from V and 5 bases from J, with 9 bases between. Germline V gene lookup returns CDR1 SGHDN and CDR2 FVKESK. The CDR3 has 13 residues. CDR3 in DNA: TGTGCCAGCAGCAATAACGAGAATGAAAAACTGTTTTTT. It specifies CASSNNENEKLFF.

V is TRBV6-1 and J is TRBJ1-5; 11 bases match TRBD1. With 7 bases clipped from V and 6 bases from J, the junction kept 5 bases outside the gene matches. Germline CDR1 reads MNHNS; CDR2 reads SASEGT. The length of the CDR3 is 14 residues. The CDR3 DNA reads TGTGCCAGCAAAGCCGGGACAGGGGGTCAGCCCCAGCATTTT. This gives the protein CASKAGTGGQPQHF.

The chain links TRBV29-1 to TRBJ1-1; no definite D call. Trimming shortened V by 5 bases and J by 11 bases, and 15 bases separated the two germline ends. The germline gives CDR1 SQVTM, CDR2 ANQGSEA. CDR3 length equals 11 residues. CDR3 nucleotides: TGCAGCGTTTATCCAACGCCGACGGCTTTCTTT. Protein sequence: CSVYPTPTAFF. Drawing the rest from reference TRBV29-1 and TRBJ1-1, the complete variable domain is SAVISQKPSRDICQRGTSLTIQCQVDSQVTMMFWYRQQPGQSLTLIATANQGSEATYESGFVIDKFPISRPNLTFSTLTVSNMSPEDSSIYLCSVYPTPTAFFGQGTRLTVV.

J is TRBJ2-2 and V is TRBV5-6; D is perhaps TRBD2 (6 bases). The CDR3 loop spans 18 amino acids. Trimming removed 3 bases at V and 7 bases at J, with 25 bases between. Germline CDR1 is SGHDT and CDR2 is YYEEEE. CDR3 nucleotide sequence: TGTGCCAGCAGCTCAAGGGGTAAAGGTACTAGCAGTTACGGGGAGCTGTTTTTT. Protein sequence: CASSSRGKGTSSYGELFF.

The J gene is TRBJ1-3, the V gene TRBV7-2, with 9 bases identical to TRBD1. Per the germline V gene, CDR1 is SGHTA and CDR2 is FQGNSA. This CDR3 is built from 14 residues. The V gene end was trimmed by 5 bases and the J gene end by 4 bases; junction bases not matched to a gene: 3. CDR3 DNA: TGTGCCAGCAGCCGGACAGGGGTGGGAAACACCATATATTTT. Translation gives CASSRTGVGNTIYF.

The chain has TRBV6-5 and TRBJ1-4; TRBD1 aligns across 8 bases. The V gene end was trimmed by 6 bases and the J gene end by 6 bases; junction bases not matched to a gene: 9. Germline assignment: CDR1 MNHEY and CDR2 SVGAGI. This CDR3 has 15 residues. The CDR3 sequence: CASRTQGVSHEKLFF. In nucleotides, the CDR3 is TGTGCCAGCAGGACACAGGGGGTATCACATGAAAAACTGTTTTTT.

The chain couples TRBV11-2 to TRBJ1-1; D is unresolved. The CDR3 consists of 14 residues. Trimming shortened V by 1 base and J by 1 base, and 7 bases separated the two germline ends. CDR1 and CDR2 from the germline V gene are SGHAT and FQNNGV. CDR3 residues: CASSLARRNTEAFF. In nucleotides, the CDR3 is TGTGCCAGCAGCTTAGCCAGGCGGAACACTGAAGCTTTCTTT.

The V and J genes are TRBV5-4 and TRBJ2-7, with 12 bases that match TRBD2. V dropped 0 bases and J dropped 0; count of bases not matched to a gene: 1. The CDR3 consists of 16 residues. Germline loops: CDR1 SGHNT, CDR2 YYREEE (reference sequence). The CDR3 DNA follows: TGTGCCAGCAGCTTGGGACTAGCGGGGGCCTCCTACGAGCAGTACTTC. This gives the protein CASSLGLAGASYEQYF.

The chain carries TRBV19 and TRBJ1-1; D is undetermined. The CDR3 extends over 14 amino acids. Trimming pared 1 base from V and 8 bases from J, leaving 14 bases between. CDR1 is LNHDA, CDR2 SQIVND, per germline (reference sequence). CDR3 sequence (DNA): TGTGCCAGTAGTATAGTATGGGGTCGGCAGGAAGCTTTCTTT. It yields the protein CASSIVWGRQEAFF.

This chain links TRBV7-2 with TRBJ2-3, with D perhaps being TRBD1 or TRBD2 (5 bases each). The germline CDR1 and CDR2 sequences are SGHTA and FQGNSA. This CDR3 comprises 14 residues. V lost 1 base and J 3 bases, leaving 8 bases between the germline ends. CDR3 DNA sequence: TGTGCCAGCAGCTTAGGCAGGGAGACAGATACGCAGTATTTT. Its translation is CASSLGRETDTQYF. Together with reference TRBV7-2 and TRBJ2-3, the CDR3 gives the full variable domain: GAGVSQSPSNKVTEKGKDVELRCDPISGHTALYWYRQSLGQGLEFLIYFQGNSAPDKSGLPSDRFSAERTGGSVSTLTIQRTQQEDSAVYLCASSLGRETDTQYFGPGTRLTVL.

V usage is TRBV18 and J usage is TRBJ1-1; TRBD1 matches 9 bases. Trimming removed 1 base from V and 11 bases from J; junction bases left unmatched: 17. This CDR3 spans 17 amino acids. CDR1 and CDR2 from the germline V gene are KGHSH and LQKENI. The chain's CDR3 is CASSPRSAPGQGLHAFF. As DNA, the CDR3 is TGTGCCAGCTCACCACGGTCAGCTCCGGGACAGGGCCTCCACGCTTTCTTT.

The chain employs TRBV2 and TRBJ1-2; tentatively, D is TRBD1 (5 bases). In germline, CDR1 is SNHLY, CDR2 FYNNEI. This CDR3 spans 14 amino acids. V lost 5 bases, J lost 3 bases, and 13 bases lay in between. In nucleotides, the CDR3 is TGTGCCAGCAGTAAGGGACCAACCGACTATGGCTACACCTTC. It encodes CASSKGPTDYGYTF.

The chain carries TRBV7-3 and TRBJ2-6, with D hard to call. Looked up from germline, CDR1 is SGHTA and CDR2 is FQGTGA. The CDR3 extends over 18 amino acids. V lost 1 base, J lost 2 bases, and 15 bases lay in between. The CDR3 spells CASSLMPSGQAGANVLTF. In DNA form, the CDR3 reads TGTGCCAGCAGCTTAATGCCCTCTGGCCAGGCTGGGGCCAACGTCCTGACTTTC.

The rearrangement links TRBV4-3 to TRBJ1-2; D is unclear. CDR1 is LGHNA and CDR2 is YSLEER in the germline V gene. The V end was cut by 1 base, the J end by 5 bases, with 14 bases between. This CDR3 contains 15 residues. CDR3 DNA: TGCGCCAGCAGCCAAGGTGGCAGCGGAAGATATGGCTACACCTTC. Its protein is CASSQGGSGRYGYTF.

This chain links TRBV10-3 with TRBJ1-1; D is unresolved. Germline V gene sequence: CDR1 ENHRY, CDR2 SYGVKD. This CDR3 has 16 residues. The V end was cut by 6 bases, the J end by 1 base, with 18 bases between. The CDR3 protein is CAIRVEGRPSNTEAFF. The CDR3 nucleotides are TGTGCCATCAGAGTCGAGGGCAGGCCCTCGAACACTGAAGCTTTCTTT.

In regard to this clone: At one end the junction does not follow the germline gene, possibly because of a read error. The rearrangement uses TRBV4-3 and TRBJ1-6; D not certain. This CDR3 spans 14 amino acids. The V gene's germline CDR1 is LGHNA and CDR2 YSLEER. This CDR3 is CASSQWAYNSPLHF. In DNA form, the CDR3 reads TGCGCCAGCAGCCAATGGGCCTACAATTCACCCCTCCACTTT.

J is TRBJ2-5 and V is TRBV5-6, with D tentatively TRBD2 (5 bases). The length of the CDR3 is 12 residues. The V end was cut by 0 bases, the J end by 5 bases, with 5 bases between. The V gene's germline CDR1 is SGHDT and CDR2 YYEEEE. The CDR3 DNA is TGTGCCAGCAGCTTGGGGGAGGAGACCCAGTACTTC. Protein: CASSLGEETQYF.

V and J are TRBV5-1 and TRBJ2-5; 9 bases are shared with TRBD2. This CDR3 spans 15 amino acids. CDR1 SGHRS and CDR2 YFSETQ come from the germline V gene. Trimming removed 4 bases from V and 0 bases from J; junction bases left unmatched: 4. As DNA, the CDR3 is TGCGCCAGCAGCGATATAGCGGGGGACCAAGAGACCCAGTACTTC. It yields the protein CASSDIAGDQETQYF.

The rearrangement joins TRBV5-1 to TRBJ2-3, with TRBD1 matching 9 bases. The CDR3 is made up of 17 amino acids. Per germline, CDR1 SGHRS and CDR2 YFSETQ. V was clipped by 0 bases and J by 4 bases; unmatched bases: 9. The CDR3 protein is CASSLELRGTGSDTQYF. The CDR3 DNA reads TGCGCCAGCAGCTTGGAATTACGCGGGACAGGGTCAGATACGCAGTATTTT.

This rearrangement joins TRBV7-8 to TRBJ2-3; no reliable D call. Germline CDR1 SGHVS, CDR2 FQNEAQ. This CDR3 has 14 amino acids. V lost 5 bases and J 0 bases, leaving 9 bases between the germline ends. CDR3: CASSPKRSTDTQYF. CDR3 sequence (DNA): TGTGCCAGCAGCCCGAAACGAAGCACAGATACGCAGTATTTT. Full variable domain (rest looked up from reference TRBV7-8 and TRBJ2-3): GAGVSQSPRYKVAKRGQDVALRCDPISGHVSLFWYQQALGQGPEFLTYFQNEAQLDKSGLPSDRFFAERPEGSVSTLKIQRTQQEDSAVYLCASSPKRSTDTQYFGPGTRLTVL.

This chain joins TRBV5-8 and TRBJ2-1; weak D call: TRBD2 (7 bases). The CDR3 runs to 15 residues. V was pared by 2 bases and J by 2 bases, with 11 bases between. Per the germline V gene, CDR1 is SGHTS and CDR2 is YDEGEE. The CDR3 nucleotides are TGTGCCAGCAGCTTAAGGGGGGGGGCCTACAATGAGCAGTTCTTC. Translating it yields CASSLRGGAYNEQFF.

The chain couples TRBV7-3 to TRBJ2-3; 8 positions agree with TRBD2. Germline V gene lookup returns CDR1 SGHTA and CDR2 FQGTGA. V lost 5 bases, J lost 0 bases, and 1 base stayed unmatched. CDR3 size: 14 residues. CDR3 region: CASSPGGSTDTQYF. CDR3 nucleotides: TGTGCCAGCAGCCCGGGGGGGAGCACAGATACGCAGTATTTT. Full variable domain (missing parts from reference TRBV7-3 and TRBJ2-3): GAGVSQTPSNKVTEKGKYVELRCDPISGHTALYWYRQSLGQGPEFLIYFQGTGAADDSGLPNDRFFAVRPEGSVSTLKIQRTERGDSAVYLCASSPGGSTDTQYFGPGTRLTVL.

The count of this clone is one. This chain connects TRBV6-5 to TRBJ2-7, with TRBD1 as a possible D gene (5 bases). Germline CDR1 is MNHEY and CDR2 is SVGAGI. V lost 2 bases to trimming and J lost 4 bases, with 12 bases between them. This CDR3 region has 14 residues. In DNA, the CDR3 is TGTGCCAGCAGTTACACCATGGGGCAATACGAGCAGTACTTC. It yields the protein CASSYTMGQYEQYF.

J is TRBJ1-1 and V is TRBV7-8; the D gene is possibly TRBD1 (5 bases). The V gene lost 6 bases and the J gene lost 5 bases, with 16 bases spanning the gap. This CDR3 has 14 amino acids. Germline values: CDR1 SGHVS, CDR2 FQNEAQ. The CDR3 region is CASSRDLSGTEAFF. In DNA form, the CDR3 reads TGTGCCAGCAGTAGGGACCTCTCCGGGACTGAAGCTTTCTTT.